The 9 T cell receptor beta chains listed next were all sequenced from one sample in a study of blood T cells in healthy people across ages (dated by TCRdb to between 2014 and 2016). Library creation used 5' RACE. For sequencing, an Illumina HiSeq 2500 was employed. A second roughly 6 to 11 cycle PCR used a sample-barcoded 5' primer and a J-beta primer mix. The raw public reads went through TCRdb reprocessing: fastp at Q25, MiXCR clone calling, in-frame beta chains kept. Rows with one shared CDR3 protein collapse into an entry with the most common genes and DNA. For this sample there are about 1,500,000 distinct CDR3 sequences; over 25% appear just once. Jointly, the top ten make up around 7.7% of the sample. The material sequenced was blood. The receptors come from a woman aged 25 to 39 in good health.

The chain links TRBV20-1 to TRBJ1-2; D is possibly TRBD1 (6 bases). With 6 bases removed from V and 8 bases from J, the gap between germline ends came to 22 bases. Germline CDR1 reads DFQATT; CDR2 reads SNEGSKA (reference sequence). The CDR3 is 14 residues long. The CDR3 DNA is TGCAGTGCAAGGGGGGGACACGTTGGTTCGGGCTACACCTTC. It yields the protein CSARGGHVGSGYTF.

V is TRBV5-1 and J is TRBJ2-1; possible D gene TRBD2, 7 bases. The CDR3 spans 17 residues. Germline V gives CDR1 SGHRS, CDR2 YFSETQ. V lost 2 bases and J lost 0, with 15 bases in between. The DNA of the CDR3 is TGCGCCAGCAGCTTTAACAGCGGGACAAGCTCCTACAATGAGCAGTTCTTC. Protein: CASSFNSGTSSYNEQFF.

This clonotype was seen more than once but under ten times. At one boundary the junction diverges from the germline segment, which might be a read error. This chain uses TRBV20-1 with TRBJ2-5; 8 bases fit TRBD2. Germline V CDR1 and CDR2: DFQATT, SNEGSKA (reference sequence). This CDR3 region has 15 residues. CDR3 in amino acids: CGAPPGGEPKETQYF. CDR3 DNA: TGCGGTGCCCCGCCGGGGGGGGAGCCAAAAGAGACCCAGTACTTC.

Ten or more counts support this clonotype. The chain recombines TRBV7-2 with TRBJ1-2; D is uncertain. From germline, CDR1 is SGHTA and CDR2 FQGNSA. This CDR3 contains 12 residues. The V end was cut by 2 bases, the J end by 3 bases, with 4 bases between. The CDR3 sequence is CASSLMDYGYTF. The CDR3 DNA sequence: TGTGCCAGCAGCTTAATGGACTATGGCTACACCTTC.

This chain links TRBV12-3 or TRBV12-4 with TRBJ2-3; 12 positions agree with TRBD2. The V segment lost 5 bases and the J segment 8 bases; nucleotides outside the gene matches: 8. The CDR3 extends over 15 amino acids. The CDR3 sequence: CASSPLAGGPGTQYF. Here the CDR3 DNA reads TGTGCCAGCAGTCCGCTAGCGGGGGGGCCTGGTACGCAGTATTTT.

V usage is TRBV11-2 and J usage is TRBJ2-3, with D possibly TRBD1 on 5 matching bases. The germline V and J ends were trimmed by 8 bases and 3 bases, with 12 bases remaining between them. This CDR3 spans 13 amino acids. The V gene's germline CDR1 is SGHAT and CDR2 FQNNGV. The CDR3 nucleotides are TGTGCCAGCGGCACCGACAGAACAGATACGCAGTATTTT. Translation: CASGTDRTDTQYF.

This clonotype was counted only a few times. The chain links TRBV4-1 to TRBJ2-5; TRBD2 matches at 12 bases. The germline V gene has CDR1 MGHRA and CDR2 YSYEKL. The J segment lost 2 bases and the V segment lost 4 bases, leaving 5 bases of the junction unmatched. The CDR3 consists of 16 residues. The CDR3 is CASSPTSGGSQETQYF. CDR3 sequence (DNA): TGCGCCAGCAGCCCGACTAGCGGGGGCTCGCAAGAGACCCAGTACTTC.

This clonotype was counted a few times. The rearrangement links TRBV11-2 to TRBJ2-5; tentative D call: TRBD1 (5 bases). V was cut by 1 base and J by 7 bases, with 13 bases left in between. Germline assignment: CDR1 SGHAT and CDR2 FQNNGV. The CDR3 is made up of 14 amino acids. Written as DNA, the CDR3 is TGTGCCAGCAGCTTAGTTCAGCACCAGGGGACCCAGTACTTC. This codes for CASSLVQHQGTQYF.

The gene calls are TRBV21-1 and TRBJ2-1; the DNA was not used to check the table's D call, TRBD1. TRBV21-1 is annotated as a pseudogene. The CDR3 is 17 amino acids. The CDR3 DNA reads as TGTGCCAGCAGCAAGCGTCGCGGGGGGGACCTCTACAATGAGCAGTTCTTC. Translating gives CASSKRRGGDLYNEQFF.